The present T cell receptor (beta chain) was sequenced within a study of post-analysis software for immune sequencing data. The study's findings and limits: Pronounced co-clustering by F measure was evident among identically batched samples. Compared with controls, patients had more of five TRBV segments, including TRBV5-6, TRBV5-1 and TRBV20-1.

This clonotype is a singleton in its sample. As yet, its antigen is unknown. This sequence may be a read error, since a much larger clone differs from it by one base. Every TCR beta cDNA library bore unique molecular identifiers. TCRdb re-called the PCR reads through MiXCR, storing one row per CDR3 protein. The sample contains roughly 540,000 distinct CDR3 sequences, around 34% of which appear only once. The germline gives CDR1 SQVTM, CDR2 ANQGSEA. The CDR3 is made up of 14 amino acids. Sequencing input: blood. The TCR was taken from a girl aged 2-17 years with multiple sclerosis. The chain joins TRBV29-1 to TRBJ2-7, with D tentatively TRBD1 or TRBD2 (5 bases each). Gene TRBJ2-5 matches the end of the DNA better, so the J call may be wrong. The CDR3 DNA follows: TGCAGCGTTCGAGACCGGGGCACACAAGAGACCCAGTACTTC. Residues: CSVRDRGTQETQYF.